Reported below is one T cell receptor beta chain. The antigen remains undetermined. Unique molecular identifiers featured in each of the TCR beta cDNA libraries. TCRdb reanalysed the PCR reads using MiXCR and keeps one entry per CDR3 protein. The table has 450,000 to 650,000 distinct CDR3 sequences, roughly 45% seen once. These data are taken from a study of post-analysis software for immune sequencing data. Study-level points and caveats: Normalized Chao1 diversity in multiple sclerosis patients fell significantly below that of controls. Same-batch samples co-clustered strongly by F measure.

Material for sequencing was blood. This TCR was sampled from a girl aged 10-17 years with multiple sclerosis.

CDR3: CASTSRDITHNEQFF. The DNA for the CDR3 is TGTGCCAGCACCTCCCGTGATATAACACACAATGAGCAGTTCTTC. This rearrangement joins TRBV7-2 to TRBJ2-1; D unresolved. The CDR3 is 15 amino acids. V was shortened by 7 bases and J by 5 bases, with 18 bases between the two germline ends. The germline gives CDR1 SGHTA, CDR2 FQGNSA.